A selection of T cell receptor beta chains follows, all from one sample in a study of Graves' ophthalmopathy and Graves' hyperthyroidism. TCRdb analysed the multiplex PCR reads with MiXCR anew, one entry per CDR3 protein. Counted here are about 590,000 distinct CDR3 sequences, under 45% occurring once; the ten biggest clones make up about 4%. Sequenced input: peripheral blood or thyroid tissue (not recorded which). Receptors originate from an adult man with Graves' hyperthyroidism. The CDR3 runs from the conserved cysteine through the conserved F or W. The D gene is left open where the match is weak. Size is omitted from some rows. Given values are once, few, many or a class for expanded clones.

TGTGCCAGCAGCATCCTGGGCGAGCAGTACTTC CASSILGEQYF TRBJ2-7 NA many TRBV12-3/TRBV12-4
TGTGCCACCAGTGATTTGAATAGCGGTGACACAGATACGCAGTATTTT CATSDLNSGDTDTQYF TRBJ2-3 NA once TRBV24-1
TGCAGTGCCTTGGGACTAGCTGGGGCCAACGTCCTGACTTTC CSALGLAGANVLTF TRBJ2-6 TRBD2 many TRBV20-1
TGTGCCAGCAGTTTAGGGAGGCAGGGTGGCTACACCTTC CASSLGRQGGYTF TRBJ1-2 NA many TRBV28
TGTGCCAGCAGCGAATACCAAATTGCGAACACTGAAGCTTTCTTT CASSEYQIANTEAFF TRBJ1-1 NA NA TRBV9
TGTGCCAGCAGTTATGGGGCGCAGGGTAACACCGGGGAGCTGTTTTTT CASSYGAQGNTGELFF TRBJ2-2 NA few TRBV6-5
TGTGCCATCACGACTAGCGGGGGGGCTTTCTTT CAITTSGGAFF TRBJ1-1 NA NA TRBV10-3
TGTGCCAGCAGCTTAGAAGCGGGCGGGGTCCACGAGCAGTACTTC CASSLEAGGVHEQYF TRBJ2-7 NA NA TRBV7-2
TGTGCCAGCAGCTTGGACAGGTTCGCGGAACGGAGGGGGGAGACCCAGTACTTC CASSLDRFAERRGETQYF TRBJ2-5 NA many TRBV7-6
TGTGCCAGCAGTACAGAAGCTAACTATGGCTACACCTTC CASSTEANYGYTF TRBJ1-2 NA many TRBV12-3/TRBV12-4
TGTGCCAGCAGTGCCATAAACCCGGGACAGAAATTCTATGGCTACACCTTC CASSAINPGQKFYGYTF TRBJ1-2 TRBD1 NA TRBV25-1
TGTGCCACCAGCAGAGATGTGCAGGGACCCTACGAGCAGTACTTC CATSRDVQGPYEQYF TRBJ2-7 NA many TRBV15
TGCGCCAGCAGCTCACTGGGACAGAAGGTCGGTGATGGCTACACCTTC CASSSLGQKVGDGYTF TRBJ1-2 TRBD1 many TRBV5-1
TGTGCCAGCAGCTTTACCCAGGCCGTCCAAGAGACCCAGTACTTC CASSFTQAVQETQYF TRBJ2-5 NA many TRBV7-3
TGTGCCAGCAGCCAAGATTTGGGCCCCTCCACGTTC CASSQDLGPSTF TRBJ2-7 NA many TRBV3-1
TGCGCCAGCAGCCCATCGACGGTTAGCTCCTACGAGCAGTACTTC CASSPSTVSSYEQYF TRBJ2-7 NA many TRBV5-1
TGTGCCAGCAGTTTCGCTGGCGAGGTCTCTGGAAACACCATATATTTT CASSFAGEVSGNTIYF TRBJ1-3 NA many TRBV12-3/TRBV12-4
TGCAGTGCTAGACCCCTCCGGACGGTGAACACTGAAGCTTTCTTT CSARPLRTVNTEAFF TRBJ1-1 NA many TRBV20-1
TGTGCCAGCAGCTTCCGGGTCTCCTACGAGCAGTACTTC CASSFRVSYEQYF TRBJ2-7 NA many TRBV7-8
TGCAGCGTTCTCGCGACCGGGGGGGAGGGCACTGAAGCTTTCTTT CSVLATGGEGTEAFF TRBJ1-1 NA many TRBV29-1
TGTGCCAGCAGCGTAGGGAGCTCTGGGGCCAACGTCCTGACTTTC CASSVGSSGANVLTF TRBJ2-6 NA many TRBV9
TGTGCCACCAGAGAGGGGGGCACGCGCACAGATACGCAGTATTTT CATREGGTRTDTQYF TRBJ2-3 NA NA TRBV15
TGTGCCAGCAGCTTAGGCCTACTGACCTCCCCCGCCTACGAGCAGTACTTC CASSLGLLTSPAYEQYF TRBJ2-7 NA few TRBV7-2
TGTGCCAGCAGCTTAGAGGCGGGAGGAGGACACGAGCAGTACTTC CASSLEAGGGHEQYF TRBJ2-7 TRBD2 many TRBV7-6